This T cell receptor (beta chain) was documented in a study of tumor-infiltrating lymphocytes in oesophageal squamous cell carcinoma. This CDR3 spans 12 amino acids. In germline, CDR1 is SGHAT, CDR2 FQNNGV. The germline V and J ends were trimmed by 3 bases and 0 bases, with 2 bases remaining between them. This clonotype was counted a few times. Each CDR3 protein is one row after TCRdb ran MiXCR on the reads. The sample lists roughly 12,000 distinct CDR3 sequences, roughly 60% occurring once. Specimen: blood. The sequence was collected from a female donor with esophageal squamous cell carcinoma. The rearrangement links TRBV11-2 to TRBJ1-1; no clear D. The CDR3 loop reads CASSFVNTEAFF. The CDR3 DNA sequence: TGTGCCAGCAGCTTTGTGAACACTGAAGCTTTCTTT.